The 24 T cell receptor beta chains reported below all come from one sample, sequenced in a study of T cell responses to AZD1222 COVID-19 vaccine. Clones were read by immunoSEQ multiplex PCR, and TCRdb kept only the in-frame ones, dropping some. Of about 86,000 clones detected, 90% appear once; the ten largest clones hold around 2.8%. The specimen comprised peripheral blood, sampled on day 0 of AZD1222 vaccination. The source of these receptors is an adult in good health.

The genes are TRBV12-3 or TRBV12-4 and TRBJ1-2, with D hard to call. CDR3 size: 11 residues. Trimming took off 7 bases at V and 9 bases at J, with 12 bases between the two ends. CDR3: CASTHGRSYTF. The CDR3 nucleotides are TGTGCCAGCACCCACGGACGGAGCTACACCTTC.

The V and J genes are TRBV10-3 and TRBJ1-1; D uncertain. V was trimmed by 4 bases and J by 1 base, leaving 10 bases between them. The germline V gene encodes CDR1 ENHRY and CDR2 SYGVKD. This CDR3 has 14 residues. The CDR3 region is CAISGEGSNTEAFF. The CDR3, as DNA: TGTGCCATCAGTGGCGAGGGATCGAACACTGAAGCTTTCTTT.

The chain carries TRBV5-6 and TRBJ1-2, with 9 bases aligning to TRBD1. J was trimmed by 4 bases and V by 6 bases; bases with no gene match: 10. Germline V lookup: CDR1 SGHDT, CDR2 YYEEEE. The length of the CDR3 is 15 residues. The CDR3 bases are TGTGCCAGCACCGTCCCGGGACAGGGATCCTATGGCTACACCTTC. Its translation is CASTVPGQGSYGYTF.

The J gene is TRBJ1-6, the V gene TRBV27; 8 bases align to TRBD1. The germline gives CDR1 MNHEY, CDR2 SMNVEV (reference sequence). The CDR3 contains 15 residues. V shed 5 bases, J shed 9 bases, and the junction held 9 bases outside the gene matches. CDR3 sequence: CASSTSTGVRSPLHF. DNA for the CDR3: TGTGCCAGCAGTACCTCGACAGGGGTGCGTTCACCCCTCCACTTT.

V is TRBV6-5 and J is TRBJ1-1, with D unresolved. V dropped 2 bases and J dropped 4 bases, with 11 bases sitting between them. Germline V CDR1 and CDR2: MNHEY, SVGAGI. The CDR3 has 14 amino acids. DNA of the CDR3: TGTGCCAGCAGTTACGAAGAGGGTATCACTGAAGCTTTCTTT. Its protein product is CASSYEEGITEAFF.

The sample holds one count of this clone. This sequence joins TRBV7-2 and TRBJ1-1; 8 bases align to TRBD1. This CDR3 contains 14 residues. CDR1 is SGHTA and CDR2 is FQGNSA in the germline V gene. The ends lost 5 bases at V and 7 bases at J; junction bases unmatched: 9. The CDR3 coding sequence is TGTGCCAGCAGCCTCCTGCAGGGGGCAGGTGAAGCTTTCTTT. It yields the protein CASSLLQGAGEAFF.

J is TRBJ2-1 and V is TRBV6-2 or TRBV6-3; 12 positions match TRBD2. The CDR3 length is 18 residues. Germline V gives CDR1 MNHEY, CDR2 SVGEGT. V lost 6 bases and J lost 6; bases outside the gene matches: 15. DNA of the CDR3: TGTGCCAGCAGCCCTTCCCCGTACCTAGCGGGAGGGCCCAATGAGCAGTTCTTC. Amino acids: CASSPSPYLAGGPNEQFF.

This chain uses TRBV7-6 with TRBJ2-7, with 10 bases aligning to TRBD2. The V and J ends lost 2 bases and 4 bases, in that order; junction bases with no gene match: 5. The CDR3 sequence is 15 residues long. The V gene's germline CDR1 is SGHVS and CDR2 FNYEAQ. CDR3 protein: CASSLPAGGWYEQYF. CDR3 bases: TGTGCCAGCAGCTTACCAGCGGGAGGGTGGTACGAGCAGTACTTC.

DNA for the CDR3: TGTGCCAGCTACGTAGGCCCCGGAAACACCATATATTTT. Translation gives CASYVGPGNTIYF. The chain recombines TRBV5-6 with TRBJ1-3; D not certain. This CDR3 comprises 13 residues. Germline V gives CDR1 SGHDT, CDR2 YYEEEE. Trimming pared 7 bases from V and 4 bases from J, leaving 12 bases between.

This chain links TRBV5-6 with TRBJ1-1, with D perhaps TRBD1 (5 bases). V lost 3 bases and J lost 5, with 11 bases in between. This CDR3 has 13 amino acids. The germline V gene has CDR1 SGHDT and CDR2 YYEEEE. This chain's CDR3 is CASSSDRRTEAFF. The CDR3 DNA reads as TGTGCCAGCAGCTCCGACAGAAGGACTGAAGCTTTCTTT.

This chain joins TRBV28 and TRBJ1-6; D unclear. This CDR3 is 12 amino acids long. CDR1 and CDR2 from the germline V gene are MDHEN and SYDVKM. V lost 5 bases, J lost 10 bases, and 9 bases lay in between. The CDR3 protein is CASSNSGSPLHF. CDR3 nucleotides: TGTGCCAGCAGTAACTCGGGATCACCCCTCCACTTT. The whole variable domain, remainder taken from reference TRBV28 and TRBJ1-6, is DVKVTQSSRYLVKRTGEKVFLECVQDMDHENMFWYRQDPGLGLRLIYFSYDVKMKEKGDIPEGYSVSREKKERFSLILESASTNQTSMYLCASSNSGSPLHFGNGTRLTVT.

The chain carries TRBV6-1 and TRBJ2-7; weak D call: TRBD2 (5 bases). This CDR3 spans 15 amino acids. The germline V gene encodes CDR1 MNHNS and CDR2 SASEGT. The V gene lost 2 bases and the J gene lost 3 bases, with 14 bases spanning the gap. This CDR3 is CASSESAGPLYEQYF. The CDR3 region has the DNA TGTGCCAGCAGTGAATCGGCGGGCCCTCTCTACGAGCAGTACTTC.

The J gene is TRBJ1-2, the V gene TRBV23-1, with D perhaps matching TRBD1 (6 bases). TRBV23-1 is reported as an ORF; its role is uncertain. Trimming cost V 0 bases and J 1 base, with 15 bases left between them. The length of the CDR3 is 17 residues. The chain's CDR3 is CASSQSNPDRLNYGYTF. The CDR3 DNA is TGCGCCAGCAGTCAATCGAACCCGGACAGACTTAACTATGGCTACACCTTC.

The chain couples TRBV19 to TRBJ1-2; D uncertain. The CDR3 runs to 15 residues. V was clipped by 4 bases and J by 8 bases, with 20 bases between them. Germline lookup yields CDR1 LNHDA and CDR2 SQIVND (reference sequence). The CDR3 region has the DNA TGTGCCAGTAGTAGTCAACCCGAGGTTATGACGGGCTACACCTTC. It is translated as CASSSQPEVMTGYTF.

In DNA form, the CDR3 reads TGTGCCAGCATACGACGGGGACAGGCAAACGAGCAGTTCTTC. This gives the protein CASIRRGQANEQFF. This rearrangement joins TRBV7-9 to TRBJ2-1; 8 nucleotides match TRBD1. This CDR3 is 14 amino acids long. The trim removed 7 bases at V and 10 bases at J, leaving 12 bases unmatched. Germline V gives CDR1 SEHNR, CDR2 FQNEAQ (reference sequence).

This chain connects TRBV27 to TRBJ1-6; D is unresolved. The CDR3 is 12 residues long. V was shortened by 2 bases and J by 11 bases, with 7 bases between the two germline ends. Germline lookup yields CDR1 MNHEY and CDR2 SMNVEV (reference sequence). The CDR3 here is CASSLNGAPLHF. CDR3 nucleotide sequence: TGTGCCAGCAGTTTAAATGGGGCACCCCTCCACTTT.

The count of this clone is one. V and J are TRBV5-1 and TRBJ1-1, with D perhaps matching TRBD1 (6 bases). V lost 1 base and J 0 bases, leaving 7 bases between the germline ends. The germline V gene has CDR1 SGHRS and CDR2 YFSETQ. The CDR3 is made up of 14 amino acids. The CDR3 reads CASSLQGMNTEAFF. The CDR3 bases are TGCGCCAGCAGCTTGCAGGGGATGAACACTGAAGCTTTCTTT. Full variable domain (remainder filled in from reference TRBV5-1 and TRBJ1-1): KAGVTQTPRYLIKTRGQQVTLSCSPISGHRSVSWYQQTPGQGLQFLFEYFSETQRNKGNFPGRFSGRQFSNSRSEMNVSTLELGDSALYLCASSLQGMNTEAFFGQGTRLTVV.

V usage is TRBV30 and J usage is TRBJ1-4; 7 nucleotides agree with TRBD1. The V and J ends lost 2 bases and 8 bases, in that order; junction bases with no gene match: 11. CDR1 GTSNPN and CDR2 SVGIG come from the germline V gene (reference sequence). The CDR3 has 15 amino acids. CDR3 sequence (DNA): TGTGCCTGGAGTCTCCCGACAGGGTTCCCAGAAAAACTGTTTTTT. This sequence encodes CAWSLPTGFPEKLFF.

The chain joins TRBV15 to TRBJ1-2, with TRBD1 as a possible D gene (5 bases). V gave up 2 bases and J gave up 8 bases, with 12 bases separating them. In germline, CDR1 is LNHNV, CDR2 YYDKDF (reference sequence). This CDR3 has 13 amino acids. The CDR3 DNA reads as TGTGCCACCAGCAGACGGGGGAGGGAAGGCTACACCTTC. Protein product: CATSRRGREGYTF.

The CDR3: CASSQDLGQRTYEQYF. The DNA for the CDR3 is TGTGCCAGCAGCCAAGATTTAGGACAGCGGACCTACGAGCAGTACTTC. V usage is TRBV3-1 (or the pseudogene TRBV3-2) and J usage is TRBJ2-7, with a tentative D call TRBD1 (6 bases). CDR3 length: 16 amino acids. Germline-derived CDR1 and CDR2 are LGHDT and YNNKEL (reference sequence). Trimming took off 0 bases at V and 2 bases at J, with 14 bases between the two ends.

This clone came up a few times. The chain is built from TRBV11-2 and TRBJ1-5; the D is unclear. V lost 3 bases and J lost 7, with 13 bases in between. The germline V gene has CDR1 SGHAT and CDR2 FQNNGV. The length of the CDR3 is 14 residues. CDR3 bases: TGTGCCAGCAGCTTCTCGGGGTCGGGGCAGCCCCAGCATTTT. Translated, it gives CASSFSGSGQPQHF. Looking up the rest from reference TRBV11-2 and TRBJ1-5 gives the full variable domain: EAGVAQSPRYKIIEKRQSVAFWCNPISGHATLYWYQQILGQGPKLLIQFQNNGVVDDSQLPKDRFSAERLKGVDSTLKIQPAKLEDSAVYLCASSFSGSGQPQHFGDGTRLSIL.

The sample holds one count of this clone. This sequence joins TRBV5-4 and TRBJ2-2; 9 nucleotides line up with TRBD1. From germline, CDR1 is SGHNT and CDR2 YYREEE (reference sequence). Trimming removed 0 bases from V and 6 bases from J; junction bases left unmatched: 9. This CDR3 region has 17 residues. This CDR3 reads CASSLGPGQGVAGELFF. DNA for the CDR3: TGTGCCAGCAGCTTGGGCCCGGGACAGGGCGTCGCCGGGGAGCTGTTTTTT. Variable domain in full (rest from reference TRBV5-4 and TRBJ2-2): ETGVTQSPTHLIKTRGQQVTLRCSSQSGHNTVSWYQQALGQGPQFIFQYYREEENGRGNFPPRFSGLQFPNYSSELNVNALELDDSALYLCASSLGPGQGVAGELFFGEGSRLTVL.

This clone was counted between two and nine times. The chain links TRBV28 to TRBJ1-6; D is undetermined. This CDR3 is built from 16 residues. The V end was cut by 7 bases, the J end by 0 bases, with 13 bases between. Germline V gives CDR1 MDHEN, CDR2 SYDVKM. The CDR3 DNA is TGTGCCAGCACCCGGTCTTGGAGCTCCTATAATTCACCCCTCCACTTT. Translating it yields CASTRSWSSYNSPLHF.

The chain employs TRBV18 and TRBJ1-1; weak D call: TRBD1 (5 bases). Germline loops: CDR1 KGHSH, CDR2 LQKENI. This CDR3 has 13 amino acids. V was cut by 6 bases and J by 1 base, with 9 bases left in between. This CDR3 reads CASSGRANTEAFF. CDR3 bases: TGTGCCAGCTCGGGCAGGGCGAACACTGAAGCTTTCTTT. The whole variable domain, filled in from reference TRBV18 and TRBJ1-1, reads NAGVMQNPRHLVRRRGQEARLRCSPMKGHSHVYWYRQLPEEGLKFMVYLQKENIIDESGMPKERFSAEFPKEGPSILRIQQVVRGDSAAYFCASSGRANTEAFFGQGTRLTVV.